Following are 31 T cell receptor beta chains from one sample sequenced in a study of blood T cell repertoires in COVID-19. Data came from immunoSEQ multiplex PCR; TCRdb stores just in-frame clones and leaves some out. Found here are about 380,000 clones, around 89% of them singletons; the top ten hold around 1.2%. Sequenced sample: PBMCs or T cells enriched from blood (not recorded which). These receptors were obtained from a woman aged 18-29 years who had recovered from COVID-19.

The chain is built from TRBV10-3 and TRBJ1-1; D is possibly TRBD1 (6 bases). CDR1 is ENHRY, CDR2 SYGVKD, per germline. V dropped 6 bases and J dropped 5 bases, with 22 bases sitting between them. The CDR3 runs to 16 residues. The CDR3 loop is CAISEAGAIQGTEAFF. Written as DNA, the CDR3 is TGTGCCATCAGCGAGGCAGGGGCCATCCAGGGGACTGAAGCTTTCTTT.

The chain links TRBV27 to TRBJ1-5; D perhaps matches TRBD1 (5 bases). CDR1 and CDR2 (germline): MNHEY, SMNVEV (reference sequence). The V gene lost 2 bases and the J gene lost 4 bases, with 9 bases spanning the gap. The CDR3 length is 14 residues. The CDR3 DNA reads as TGTGCCAGCAGTTTAAGTAGGGGAAATCAGCCCCAGCATTTT. Its protein is CASSLSRGNQPQHF.

This chain joins TRBV7-9 and TRBJ1-6, with 11 bases aligning to TRBD1. V lost 8 bases and J lost 4; bases outside the gene matches: 7. This CDR3 comprises 16 residues. CDR1 SEHNR and CDR2 FQNEAQ come from the germline V gene (reference sequence). CDR3 loop: CASAPRDRGYNSPLHF. In DNA, the CDR3 is TGTGCCAGCGCTCCACGGGACAGGGGGTATAATTCACCCCTCCACTTT.

The CDR3 protein is CASSLTSGGLTDTQYF. The CDR3 DNA follows: TGTGCCAGCAGCTTAACTAGCGGGGGGCTCACAGATACGCAGTATTTT. This chain links TRBV11-1 with TRBJ2-3, with 12 bases fitting TRBD2. The CDR3 runs 16 residues. The trim removed 2 bases at V and 2 bases at J, leaving 2 bases unmatched. Germline V gene sequence: CDR1 SGHAT, CDR2 FQDESV (reference sequence).

The J gene is TRBJ2-1, the V gene TRBV25-1; D call uncertain. Per germline, CDR1 MGHDK and CDR2 SYGVNS. Between the trimmed V and J ends, which lost 1 base and 0 bases, there was a span of 13 bases. The CDR3 runs 17 residues. CDR3 region: CASSEFSNQISYNEQFF. CDR3 coding DNA: TGTGCCAGCAGTGAATTTAGTAACCAAATCTCCTACAATGAGCAGTTCTTC. Supplemented by reference TRBV25-1 and TRBJ2-1, the full variable domain reads EADIYQTPRYLVIGTGKKITLECSQTMGHDKMYWYQQDPGMELHLIHYSYGVNSTEKGDLSSESTVSRIRTEHFPLTLESARPSHTSQYLCASSEFSNQISYNEQFFGPGTRLTVL.

This sequence joins TRBV10-3 and TRBJ2-5, with D perhaps TRBD2 (5 bases). The CDR3 consists of 13 residues. V was trimmed by 4 bases and J by 0 bases, leaving 6 bases between them. Per germline, CDR1 ENHRY and CDR2 SYGVKD. DNA for the CDR3: TGTGCCATCAGTGGGAGGAACCAAGAGACCCAGTACTTC. Translating it yields CAISGRNQETQYF.

The J gene is TRBJ2-3, the V gene TRBV7-2; 8 bases are shared with TRBD2. The V segment lost 1 base and the J segment 1 base; nucleotides outside the gene matches: 4. In germline, CDR1 is SGHTA, CDR2 FQGNSA. The CDR3 has 16 residues. This chain's CDR3 is CASSLVRGDRTDTQYF. Here the CDR3 DNA reads TGTGCCAGCAGCTTAGTGCGGGGGGATCGCACAGATACGCAGTATTTT.

The CDR3 DNA reads as TGCAGTGCTAGTGCGGGTACGAATGGCTACACCTTC. Its protein is CSASAGTNGYTF. The genes are TRBV20-1 and TRBJ1-2; D is unresolved. The germline V gene has CDR1 DFQATT and CDR2 SNEGSKA (reference sequence). V lost 3 bases, J lost 6 bases, and 11 bases lay in between. This CDR3 region has 12 residues.

The chain carries TRBV7-9 and TRBJ2-3, with D possibly being TRBD1 (5 bases). Deletions cut 4 bases from V and 4 bases from J, with 15 bases between. The CDR3 extends over 15 amino acids. Germline V gives CDR1 SEHNR, CDR2 FQNEAQ (reference sequence). CDR3 loop: CASSSNQGIPDTQYF. CDR3 nucleotide sequence: TGTGCCAGCAGCTCGAATCAGGGAATCCCAGATACGCAGTATTTT.

This rearrangement joins TRBV20-1 to TRBJ2-1, with 7 bases that match TRBD2. The germline V gene encodes CDR1 DFQATT and CDR2 SNEGSKA (reference sequence). V was clipped by 3 bases and J by 10 bases; unmatched bases: 3. CDR3 size: 11 residues. The CDR3 spells CSASRGGEQFF. DNA for the CDR3: TGCAGTGCTAGCCGGGGAGGGGAGCAGTTCTTC.

The chain combines TRBV28 with TRBJ2-2; D is perhaps TRBD2 (5 bases). The V end lost 3 bases, the J end lost 5 bases, and 13 bases lay between the germline ends. Germline CDR1 and CDR2: MDHEN and SYDVKM. The CDR3 contains 15 residues. As DNA, the CDR3 is TGTGCCAGCAGTTTTAGGCTAGCATGGACCGGGGAGCTGTTTTTT. This translates into CASSFRLAWTGELFF.

This chain links TRBV9 with TRBJ2-6; 8 nucleotides align to TRBD1. The CDR3 is 18 amino acids. The germline gives CDR1 SGDLS, CDR2 YYNGEE. Trimming removed 0 bases from V and 1 base from J; junction bases left unmatched: 6. The CDR3 DNA sequence: TGTGCCAGCAGCGTAGGGACAGGGAGTAGGTCTGGGGCCAACGTCCTGACTTTC. Protein: CASSVGTGSRSGANVLTF.

The V gene is TRBV27, the J gene TRBJ1-2, with unresolved D. With 7 bases removed from V and 5 bases from J, the gap between germline ends came to 14 bases. Germline V lookup: CDR1 MNHEY, CDR2 SMNVEV (reference sequence). The CDR3 sequence is 13 residues long. The CDR3 protein is CASTPGSAYGYTF. The CDR3 DNA follows: TGTGCCAGCACCCCTGGGAGCGCTTATGGCTACACCTTC.

CDR3 nucleotide sequence: TGTGCCAGTAGTATATTAGGAGAGGGAGATACGCAGTATTTT. Protein product: CASSILGEGDTQYF. This chain uses TRBV19 with TRBJ2-3; tentative D call: TRBD2 (5 bases). CDR1 is LNHDA, CDR2 SQIVND, per germline (reference sequence). The V end was cut by 2 bases, the J end by 5 bases, with 11 bases between. CDR3 length equals 14 residues. The full variable domain, completed using reference TRBV19 and TRBJ2-3, is DGGITQSPKYLFRKEGQNVTLSCEQNLNHDAMYWYRQDPGQGLRLIYYSQIVNDFQKGDIAEGYSVSREKKESFPLTVTSAQKNPTAFYLCASSILGEGDTQYFGPGTRLTVL.

The chain uses TRBV7-3 and TRBJ2-2; D is ambiguous. Germline CDR1 reads SGHTA; CDR2 reads FQGTGA. CDR3 length: 14 amino acids. V lost 5 bases and J 5 bases, leaving 12 bases between the germline ends. CDR3 sequence reads: CASSVRQATGELFF. DNA for the CDR3: TGTGCCAGCAGCGTAAGGCAGGCAACCGGGGAGCTGTTTTTT. The whole variable domain, filled in from reference TRBV7-3 and TRBJ2-2, reads GAGVSQTPSNKVTEKGKYVELRCDPISGHTALYWYRQSLGQGPEFLIYFQGTGAADDSGLPNDRFFAVRPEGSVSTLKIQRTERGDSAVYLCASSVRQATGELFFGEGSRLTVL.

The rearrangement joins TRBV5-1 to TRBJ1-1; D not certain. Germline values: CDR1 SGHRS, CDR2 YFSETQ. This CDR3 has 15 residues. Trimming cost V 4 bases and J 1 base, with 14 bases left between them. CDR3 protein: CASSPIRGSNTEAFF. The DNA of the CDR3 is TGCGCCAGCAGCCCGATTCGGGGATCGAACACTGAAGCTTTCTTT.

The chain is built from TRBV13 and TRBJ2-3; 8 positions match TRBD2. This CDR3 is 16 amino acids long. J gave up 4 bases and V 2 bases, and 8 bases lay outside the gene matches. The germline V gene encodes CDR1 PRHDT and CDR2 FYEKMQ (reference sequence). The CDR3 sequence: CASSLNGGALPDTQYF. The CDR3 bases are TGTGCCAGCAGCTTAAACGGGGGGGCCCTCCCAGATACGCAGTATTTT.

V gene TRBV5-5 combines with J gene TRBJ1-1, with a weak D call TRBD1 (5 bases). CDR1 is SGHKS and CDR2 is YYEKEE in the germline V gene (reference sequence). The CDR3 has 14 residues. V shed 0 bases and J shed 7 bases, with 13 bases lying between them. The CDR3 nucleotides are TGTGCCAGCAGCTTGGCCGGGGGACTTCATGAAGCTTTCTTT. Protein product: CASSLAGGLHEAFF.

V is TRBV7-9 and J is TRBJ1-5, with D uncertain. Between the trimmed V and J ends, which lost 5 bases and 2 bases, there was a span of 16 bases. The CDR3 is made up of 16 amino acids. Per germline, CDR1 SEHNR and CDR2 FQNEAQ (reference sequence). CDR3 nucleotide sequence: TGTGCCAGCAGCCAAGACCTTTACGGGGGCAATCAGCCCCAGCATTTT. Translated: CASSQDLYGGNQPQHF. Variable domain in full (rest from reference TRBV7-9 and TRBJ1-5): DTGVSQNPRHKITKRGQNVTFRCDPISEHNRLYWYRQTLGQGPEFLTYFQNEAQLEKSRLLSDRFSAERPKGSFSTLEIQRTEQGDSAMYLCASSQDLYGGNQPQHFGDGTRLSIL.

The gene calls are TRBV7-9 and TRBJ1-2; D ambiguous. CDR3 length equals 14 residues. The germline V gene encodes CDR1 SEHNR and CDR2 FQNEAQ (reference sequence). The germline V and J ends were trimmed by 1 base and 4 bases, with 10 bases remaining between them. The CDR3 region has the DNA TGTGCCAGCAGCTTAGGTTTGTCGAGCTATGGCTACACCTTC. Translation gives CASSLGLSSYGYTF.

This clone was seen only a few times. The V gene is TRBV4-1, the J gene TRBJ2-7, with D possibly TRBD1 on 6 matching bases. The V gene lost 2 bases and the J gene lost 1 base, with 9 bases spanning the gap. Per the germline V gene, CDR1 is MGHRA and CDR2 is YSYEKL. The CDR3 runs 14 residues. The CDR3 DNA sequence: TGCGCCAGCAGCCAACCCGACAGGTCCTACGAGCAGTACTTC. As protein: CASSQPDRSYEQYF.

This clone was counted between two and nine times. The J gene is TRBJ1-1, the V gene TRBV10-3; possibly TRBD1 for D (6 bases). Germline CDR1 reads ENHRY; CDR2 reads SYGVKD. The V end was cut by 7 bases, the J end by 0 bases, with 9 bases between. CDR3 length equals 13 residues. CDR3 sequence: CAITGTLNTEAFF. The CDR3 DNA is TGTGCCATCACTGGGACATTGAACACTGAAGCTTTCTTT.

This clone has a handful of counts. An end of the junction does not agree with germline; a read error may underlie this. The chain links TRBV11-3 to TRBJ1-3; D remains unclear. Germline-derived CDR1 and CDR2 are SGHNT and YENEEA. The CDR3 runs 14 residues. CDR3 protein: CASSAPGAGDTIYF. In nucleotides, the CDR3 is TGTGCCAGCAGCGCCCCGGGTGCTGGAGACACCATATATTTT.

The V and J genes are TRBV11-2 and TRBJ1-6, with 7 nucleotides matching TRBD1. Germline-derived CDR1 and CDR2 are SGHAT and FQNNGV. V shed 5 bases and J 10 bases; nucleotides not matched to a gene: 11. The CDR3 spans 15 residues. CDR3 DNA: TGTGCCAGCAGCCCTGTGACAGGGAAGGGGTCACCCCTCCACTTT. This encodes CASSPVTGKGSPLHF.

The chain joins TRBV7-5 to TRBJ2-5; the table's D call of TRBD2 was not tested on the DNA. TRBV7-5 is shown as a pseudogene. This CDR3 is 16 amino acids long. The DNA for the CDR3 is TGTGCCAGAAGCTCAGCCGGGACTAGCGGGTCAGAGACCCAGTACTTC. It is translated as CARSSAGTSGSETQYF.

This clone was recorded once. Additional DNA sequences in this sample encode the identical CDR3. The chain joins TRBV6-5 to TRBJ1-5, with D perhaps matching TRBD1 (6 bases). V was clipped by 0 bases and J by 3 bases, with 9 bases between them. CDR3 length: 15 residues. In germline, CDR1 is MNHEY, CDR2 SVGAGI. The CDR3 bases are TGTGCCAGCAGTTACTCTCAGGGGTCCAATCAGCCCCAGCATTTT. Translation: CASSYSQGSNQPQHF.

J is TRBJ2-4 and V is TRBV7-3, with D possibly being TRBD2 (5 bases). Trimming cost V 5 bases and J 7 bases, with 12 bases left between them. CDR1 SGHTA and CDR2 FQGTGA come from the germline V gene. This CDR3 contains 13 residues. CDR3: CASSRGSDNIQYF. The CDR3 nucleotides are TGTGCCAGCAGCCGGGGTAGCGATAACATTCAGTACTTC. The whole variable domain, filled in from reference TRBV7-3 and TRBJ2-4, reads GAGVSQTPSNKVTEKGKYVELRCDPISGHTALYWYRQSLGQGPEFLIYFQGTGAADDSGLPNDRFFAVRPEGSVSTLKIQRTERGDSAVYLCASSRGSDNIQYFGAGTRLSVL.

The chain employs TRBV29-1 and TRBJ2-2; 11 nucleotides align to TRBD2. V was clipped by 5 bases and J by 4 bases; unmatched bases: 6. Germline V lookup: CDR1 SQVTM, CDR2 ANQGSEA. This CDR3 is 15 amino acids long. The CDR3 loop reads CSVSTSGVGTGELFF. The CDR3 coding sequence is TGCAGCGTTTCGACTAGCGGGGTGGGCACCGGGGAGCTGTTTTTT.

This clone was recorded once. V is TRBV4-2 and J is TRBJ2-7; D not resolved. This CDR3 comprises 13 residues. Trimming took off 1 base at V and 3 bases at J, with 7 bases between the two ends. The germline V gene has CDR1 LGHNA and CDR2 YNFKEQ. CDR3 DNA sequence: TGTGCCAGCAGCCAAGGAAACTACTACGAGCAGTACTTC. Translated: CASSQGNYYEQYF.

The V call is TRBV28, the J call TRBJ1-2, with 7 bases aligning to TRBD1. V was pared by 7 bases and J by 4 bases, with 6 bases of the junction left unmatched. The CDR3 spans 13 residues. Germline CDR1 MDHEN, CDR2 SYDVKM. The CDR3 is CASTSQGIYGYTF. Here the CDR3 DNA reads TGTGCCAGCACCTCACAGGGGATCTATGGCTACACCTTC.

The chain employs TRBV28 and TRBJ1-2; 7 bases align to TRBD1. The germline V gene has CDR1 MDHEN and CDR2 SYDVKM. With V trimmed by 7 bases and J by 4 bases, 6 bases remained unmatched. The CDR3 extends over 13 amino acids. CDR3 nucleotide sequence: TGTGCCAGCAAACTAGGGGGCGGCTATGGCTACACCTTC. It codes for CASKLGGGYGYTF.